The 16 T cell receptor beta chains presented below share a single source sample, sequenced in a study of blood T cell repertoires in COVID-19. Sequencing used immunoSEQ multiplex PCR; TCRdb keeps in-frame clones, though not all of them. The table includes approximately 160,000 clones, approximately 82% detected once. Source material: peripheral blood. The receptors were gathered from a woman aged 45-59 years in a cohort sampled during active or convalescent COVID-19.

The chain couples TRBV12-3 or TRBV12-4 to TRBJ1-1; D possibly corresponds to TRBD1 (6 bases). CDR3 length: 13 residues. Trimming left V 6 bases short and J 4 bases short, with 12 bases between. The DNA for the CDR3 is TGTGCCAGCAGCCCCAGGGGCAGCACTGAAGCTTTCTTT. This gives the protein CASSPRGSTEAFF.

This chain connects TRBV7-9 to TRBJ2-3; possibly TRBD2 for D (5 bases). The CDR3 is made up of 12 amino acids. Between the trimmed V and J ends, which lost 3 bases and 5 bases, there was a span of 6 bases. CDR1 and CDR2 from the germline V gene are SEHNR and FQNEAQ (reference sequence). CDR3 sequence reads: CASSLRVDTQYF. In DNA form, the CDR3 reads TGTGCCAGCAGCTTGCGGGTAGATACGCAGTATTTT.

The rearrangement joins TRBV7-2 to TRBJ1-6, with 7 nucleotides matching TRBD1. From germline, CDR1 is SGHTA and CDR2 FQGNSA. The CDR3 is 16 amino acids. V shed 5 bases and J 4 bases; nucleotides not matched to a gene: 8. CDR3 sequence (DNA): TGTGCCAGCAGCCCGACCACGGGACAGTATAATTCACCCCTCCACTTT. It specifies CASSPTTGQYNSPLHF.

The chain joins TRBV5-1 to TRBJ1-1; D possibly corresponds to TRBD1 (6 bases). The CDR3 length is 12 residues. V lost 4 bases and J 8 bases, leaving 12 bases between the germline ends. The germline V gene has CDR1 SGHRS and CDR2 YFSETQ. The chain's CDR3 is CASSTTGTEAFF. The CDR3 DNA reads as TGCGCCAGCAGCACGACCGGGACAGAAGCTTTCTTT.

This clone was recorded a few times. The V and J genes are TRBV4-3 and TRBJ1-5; tentatively, D is TRBD1 (6 bases). Germline CDR1 reads LGHNA; CDR2 reads YSLEER. The CDR3 has 14 amino acids. V was shortened by 1 base and J by 2 bases, with 6 bases between the two germline ends. The CDR3 spells CASSQGQGNQPQHF. Here the CDR3 DNA reads TGCGCCAGCAGCCAAGGACAGGGCAATCAGCCCCAGCATTTT.

The rearrangement joins TRBV19 to TRBJ1-1, with a possible D match to TRBD1 (6 bases). This CDR3 region has 12 residues. The germline CDR1 and CDR2 sequences are LNHDA and SQIVND (reference sequence). Between the trimmed V and J ends, which lost 7 bases and 10 bases, there was a span of 16 bases. The CDR3 nucleotides read TGTGCCAGTACCGCACAGGGCTTCGGAGCTTTCTTT. Its translation: CASTAQGFGAFF.

This chain links TRBV4-3 with TRBJ1-6; D remains ambiguous. The CDR3 consists of 15 residues. The germline CDR1 and CDR2 sequences are LGHNA and YSLEER. Trimming took 0 bases from V and 6 from J, leaving 9 bases between them. The CDR3 DNA sequence: TGCGCCAGCAGCCAAGAGACACTGGCTAATTCACCCCTCCACTTT. Protein product: CASSQETLANSPLHF.

V usage is TRBV4-1 and J usage is TRBJ2-1; TRBD2 matches at 13 bases. The CDR3 sequence is 17 residues long. The trim removed 4 bases at V and 5 bases at J, leaving 8 bases unmatched. Germline values: CDR1 MGHRA, CDR2 YSYEKL. CDR3 in DNA: TGCGCCAGCAGCCTCAGGGGGGGGACTAGCGGGAACAATGAGCAGTTCTTC. Its protein is CASSLRGGTSGNNEQFF.

J is TRBJ2-5 and V is TRBV5-4; 10 bases align to TRBD1. Germline V gives CDR1 SGHNT, CDR2 YYREEE (reference sequence). The J segment lost 5 bases and the V segment lost 1 base, leaving 5 bases of the junction unmatched. The CDR3 has 15 residues. Here the CDR3 reads CASSLRQGASETQYF. Written as DNA, the CDR3 is TGTGCCAGCAGCTTGCGACAGGGGGCATCGGAGACCCAGTACTTC.

The rearrangement uses TRBV30 and TRBJ2-1; D is unclear. This CDR3 comprises 11 residues. Germline lookup yields CDR1 GTSNPN and CDR2 SVGIG (reference sequence). V was pared by 1 base and J by 13 bases, with 11 bases between. CDR3 in DNA: TGTGCCTGGAGTGCTCTAGGTCTCCAGTTCTTC. Protein: CAWSALGLQFF.

The chain employs TRBV7-2 and TRBJ2-2; 8 bases match TRBD2. CDR1 and CDR2 from the germline V gene are SGHTA and FQGNSA. The CDR3 sequence is 16 residues long. After removal of 1 base from V and 4 bases from J, the junction contained 5 bases not matched to a gene. CDR3 loop: CASSLGGGLGTGELFF. As DNA, the CDR3 is TGTGCCAGCAGCTTAGGCGGGGGGCTGGGCACCGGGGAGCTGTTTTTT.

J is TRBJ2-1 and V is TRBV7-6, with D possibly matching TRBD2 (5 bases). V lost 5 bases, J lost 8 bases, and 13 bases lay in between. Germline values: CDR1 SGHVS, CDR2 FNYEAQ. The CDR3 covers 13 residues. The CDR3 DNA reads as TGTGCCAGCAGCCGGACTCCCGAGGATGAGCAGTTCTTC. Protein: CASSRTPEDEQFF.

This chain uses TRBV7-6 with TRBJ2-7; 9 bases are a match to TRBD2. CDR1 and CDR2 from the germline V gene are SGHVS and FNYEAQ. The CDR3 contains 15 residues. Losses at the gene ends were 5 bases for V and 0 bases for J; bases not matched to a gene: 5. CDR3 sequence (DNA): TGTGCCAGCAGCGCAAGCGGGGGGAGCTCCTACGAGCAGTACTTC. Protein sequence: CASSASGGSSYEQYF.

Here the CDR3 reads CASSLEPGYEQYF. In nucleotides, the CDR3 is TGTGCCAGCAGCTTAGAACCGGGATACGAGCAGTACTTC. This chain links TRBV7-3 with TRBJ2-7; D possibly corresponds to TRBD2 (5 bases). The ends were cut back, 2 bases at V and 4 bases at J, with 9 bases in the middle. The germline V gene has CDR1 SGHTA and CDR2 FQGTGA. The CDR3 is 13 residues long. The whole variable domain, filled in from reference TRBV7-3 and TRBJ2-7, reads GAGVSQTPSNKVTEKGKYVELRCDPISGHTALYWYRQSLGQGPEFLIYFQGTGAADDSGLPNDRFFAVRPEGSVSTLKIQRTERGDSAVYLCASSLEPGYEQYFGPGTRLTVT.

The chain links TRBV4-1 to TRBJ2-7; TRBD1 aligns across 10 bases. CDR1 is MGHRA and CDR2 is YSYEKL in the germline V gene. V lost 4 bases, J lost 5 bases, and 5 bases stayed unmatched. This CDR3 contains 14 residues. CDR3 loop: CASSLGTGAHEQYF. The DNA of the CDR3 is TGCGCCAGCAGCCTCGGGACAGGGGCCCACGAGCAGTACTTC.

This sequence joins TRBV6-5 and TRBJ2-7; 9 bases map to TRBD1. Trimming at V came to 5 bases and at J to 0 bases, leaving 5 bases not matched to a gene. The CDR3 length is 15 residues. The germline CDR1 and CDR2 sequences are MNHEY and SVGAGI. In nucleotides, the CDR3 is TGTGCCAGCAGTAAGCCGGGACAGGGCTCCTACGAGCAGTACTTC. Residues: CASSKPGQGSYEQYF.